Listed below are T cell receptor beta chains from one sample, sequenced in a study of blood T cell repertoires in COVID-19. The assay was immunoSEQ multiplex PCR, and TCRdb's table has in-frame clones only and misses some. The sample lists over 400,000 clones; just over 85% were seen once. Material: peripheral blood. The receptors shown here come from a woman in her twenties or thirties with active or convalescent COVID-19. Each CDR3 is given with its conserved first and last residue. Fields, in order: clone size, J gene, V gene, CDR3 protein. Where a row states a size, it is once, few, many or the class of an expanded clone; other rows omit it.

abundance: few; j_gene: TRBJ2-1; v_gene: TRBV19; CDR3aa: CASSLGLAGGESSYNEQFF
abundance: .; j_gene: TRBJ2-1; v_gene: TRBV15; CDR3aa: CATSREGQGVGYNEQFF
abundance: .; j_gene: TRBJ1-2; v_gene: TRBV2; CDR3aa: CASSEALRGQGYGYTF
abundance: .; j_gene: TRBJ1-6; v_gene: TRBV21-1; CDR3aa: CASSKGRGQWGNSPLHF
abundance: .; j_gene: TRBJ2-1; v_gene: TRBV11-2; CDR3aa: CASSLAGVYNEQFF
abundance: .; j_gene: TRBJ1-2; v_gene: TRBV18; CDR3aa: CASSPPNSGTGVAGYTF
abundance: .; j_gene: TRBJ2-3; v_gene: TRBV7-8; CDR3aa: CASSISSSPTQYF
abundance: .; j_gene: TRBJ2-3; v_gene: TRBV7-2; CDR3aa: CASSSQLAGTDTQYF
abundance: .; j_gene: TRBJ2-6; v_gene: TRBV5-6; CDR3aa: CASSLDGTGWSGANVLTF
abundance: .; j_gene: TRBJ2-2; v_gene: TRBV12-3/TRBV12-4; CDR3aa: CAVKGENTGELFF
abundance: .; j_gene: TRBJ1-5; v_gene: TRBV28; CDR3aa: CASLSRDRGVRGNQPQHF
abundance: .; j_gene: TRBJ1-4; v_gene: TRBV15; CDR3aa: CATSRDSGRGLLNEKLFF
abundance: .; j_gene: TRBJ2-3; v_gene: TRBV13; CDR3aa: CASSPWTSGGGRQYF
abundance: .; j_gene: TRBJ2-7; v_gene: TRBV2; CDR3aa: CASRGQRGNNYEQYF
abundance: .; j_gene: TRBJ2-5; v_gene: TRBV5-1; CDR3aa: CASSQNPTPETQYF
abundance: .; j_gene: TRBJ2-3; v_gene: TRBV3-1/TRBV3-2; CDR3aa: CASSQDAAGGPKDTQYF
abundance: once; j_gene: TRBJ2-5; v_gene: TRBV18; CDR3aa: CASSPGPGGPETQYF
abundance: .; j_gene: TRBJ1-1; v_gene: TRBV3-1/TRBV3-2; CDR3aa: CASSHTVLVPNPEAFF
abundance: once; j_gene: TRBJ1-3; v_gene: TRBV5-1; CDR3aa: CASRPTDTYSGNTIYF
abundance: .; j_gene: TRBJ1-2; v_gene: TRBV5-4; CDR3aa: CASRAGSINYGYTF
abundance: .; j_gene: TRBJ1-1; v_gene: TRBV10-1; CDR3aa: CASSPNAGYGNTEAFF
abundance: .; j_gene: TRBJ2-3; v_gene: TRBV7-2; CDR3aa: CASSKGWGQGTSGTDTQYF
abundance: .; j_gene: TRBJ1-2; v_gene: TRBV9; CDR3aa: CASSVEFSLGTGVPYGYTF
abundance: .; j_gene: TRBJ2-1; v_gene: TRBV3-1/TRBV3-2; CDR3aa: CASSQLLAGFDEQFF
abundance: .; j_gene: TRBJ2-2; v_gene: TRBV29-1; CDR3aa: CSVLTSGSLDTGELFF
abundance: .; j_gene: TRBJ1-5; v_gene: TRBV6-5; CDR3aa: CASSPVNNQPQHF
abundance: once; j_gene: TRBJ1-1; v_gene: TRBV5-6; CDR3aa: CASSGPTGVDTEAFF
abundance: .; j_gene: TRBJ1-1; v_gene: TRBV2; CDR3aa: CASSEWQTEAFF
abundance: .; j_gene: TRBJ1-4; v_gene: TRBV14; CDR3aa: CASSPIAAGEKLFF
abundance: .; j_gene: TRBJ2-7; v_gene: TRBV7-9; CDR3aa: CASSFFRQGAYEQYF
abundance: .; j_gene: TRBJ1-2; v_gene: TRBV2; CDR3aa: CASSNKVGGYGYTF
abundance: .; j_gene: TRBJ1-2; v_gene: TRBV6-6; CDR3aa: CASSYFPGTGNYGYTF
abundance: once; j_gene: TRBJ2-1; v_gene: TRBV29-1; CDR3aa: CSVGDRGDWNEQFF
abundance: .; j_gene: TRBJ2-5; v_gene: TRBV29-1; CDR3aa: CSVRLAVQETQYF
abundance: .; j_gene: TRBJ2-5; v_gene: TRBV7-7; CDR3aa: CASREAGRETQYF
abundance: .; j_gene: TRBJ2-7; v_gene: TRBV7-2; CDR3aa: CASSASGGRLPYEQYF
abundance: .; j_gene: TRBJ1-1; v_gene: TRBV19; CDR3aa: CASSQQGGTEAFF
abundance: few; j_gene: TRBJ2-1; v_gene: TRBV27; CDR3aa: CASFGFPYNEQFF
abundance: .; j_gene: TRBJ2-2; v_gene: TRBV7-2; CDR3aa: CASSQTPGGTTGELFF
abundance: few; j_gene: TRBJ1-5; v_gene: TRBV6-5; CDR3aa: CASWGVVGSNQPQHF
abundance: .; j_gene: TRBJ2-3; v_gene: TRBV2; CDR3aa: CASGQGLDTQYF
abundance: .; j_gene: TRBJ1-6; v_gene: TRBV5-1; CDR3aa: CASTGGTANSPLHF
abundance: .; j_gene: TRBJ2-7; v_gene: TRBV6-1; CDR3aa: CASSDLWGSGNSEQYF
abundance: once; j_gene: TRBJ2-1; v_gene: TRBV19; CDR3aa: CASSEGRVYNEQFF
abundance: .; j_gene: TRBJ2-3; v_gene: TRBV6-5; CDR3aa: CASSREGGGTDTQYF
abundance: .; j_gene: TRBJ1-1; v_gene: TRBV10-3; CDR3aa: CASGQADTEAFF
abundance: .; j_gene: TRBJ1-6; v_gene: TRBV28; CDR3aa: CASSSLTGTGYNSPLHF